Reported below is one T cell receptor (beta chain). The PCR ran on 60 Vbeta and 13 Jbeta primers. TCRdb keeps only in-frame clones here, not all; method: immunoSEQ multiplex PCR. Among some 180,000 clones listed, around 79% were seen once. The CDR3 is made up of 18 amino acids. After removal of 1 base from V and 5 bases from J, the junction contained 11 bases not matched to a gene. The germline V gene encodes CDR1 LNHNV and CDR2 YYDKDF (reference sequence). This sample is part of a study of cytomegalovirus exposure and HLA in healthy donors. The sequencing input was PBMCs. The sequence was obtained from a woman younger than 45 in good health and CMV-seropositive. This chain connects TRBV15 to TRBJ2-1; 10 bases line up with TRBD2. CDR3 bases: TGTGCCACCAGCAGAGGTTCCCTAGCGGGGGATATTCACAATGAGCAGTTCTTC. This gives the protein CATSRGSLAGDIHNEQFF.